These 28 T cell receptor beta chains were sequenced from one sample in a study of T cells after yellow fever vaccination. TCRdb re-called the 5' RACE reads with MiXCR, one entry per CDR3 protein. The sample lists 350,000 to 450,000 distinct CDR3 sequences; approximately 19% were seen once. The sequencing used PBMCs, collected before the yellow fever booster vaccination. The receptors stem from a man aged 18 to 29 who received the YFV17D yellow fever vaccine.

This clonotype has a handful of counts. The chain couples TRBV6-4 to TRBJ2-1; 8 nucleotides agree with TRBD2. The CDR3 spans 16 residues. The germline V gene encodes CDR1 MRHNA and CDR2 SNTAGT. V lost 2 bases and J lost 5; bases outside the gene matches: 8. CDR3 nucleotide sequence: TGTGCCAGCAGTGACCGGGGGCGGGGGGCTCACAATGAGCAGTTCTTC. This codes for CASSDRGRGAHNEQFF.

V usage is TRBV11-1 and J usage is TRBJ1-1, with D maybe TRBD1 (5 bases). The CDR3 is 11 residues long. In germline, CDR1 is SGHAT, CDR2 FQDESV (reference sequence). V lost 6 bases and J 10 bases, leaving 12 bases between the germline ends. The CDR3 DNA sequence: TGTGCCAGCAGTGGACATCAGGGAGCTTTCTTT. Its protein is CASSGHQGAFF. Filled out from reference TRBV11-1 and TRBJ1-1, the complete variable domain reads EAEVAQSPRYKITEKSQAVAFWCDPISGHATLYWYRQILGQGPELLVQFQDESVVDDSQLPKDRFSAERLKGVDSTLKIQPAELGDSAMYLCASSGHQGAFFGQGTRLTVV.

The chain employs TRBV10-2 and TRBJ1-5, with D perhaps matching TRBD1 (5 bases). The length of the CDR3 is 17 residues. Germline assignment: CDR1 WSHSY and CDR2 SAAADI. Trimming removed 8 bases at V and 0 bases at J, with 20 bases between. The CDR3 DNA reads TGCGCCAGCTTTAGGTGTGTAGCGGGGGATAGCAATCAGCCCCAGCATTTT. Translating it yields CASFRCVAGDSNQPQHF.

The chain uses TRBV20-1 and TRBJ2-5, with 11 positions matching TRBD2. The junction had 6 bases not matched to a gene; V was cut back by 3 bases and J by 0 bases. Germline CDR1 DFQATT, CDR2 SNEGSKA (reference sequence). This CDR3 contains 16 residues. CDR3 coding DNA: TGCAGTGCTAGGCCTAGCGGGGGGCAGTACCAAGAGACCCAGTACTTC. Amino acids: CSARPSGGQYQETQYF.

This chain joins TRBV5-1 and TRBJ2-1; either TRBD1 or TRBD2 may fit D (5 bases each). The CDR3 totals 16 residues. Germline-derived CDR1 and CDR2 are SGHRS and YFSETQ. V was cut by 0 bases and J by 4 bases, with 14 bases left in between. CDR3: CASSLGVRDPYNEQFF. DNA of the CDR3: TGCGCCAGCAGCTTGGGGGTAAGGGACCCATACAATGAGCAGTTCTTC.

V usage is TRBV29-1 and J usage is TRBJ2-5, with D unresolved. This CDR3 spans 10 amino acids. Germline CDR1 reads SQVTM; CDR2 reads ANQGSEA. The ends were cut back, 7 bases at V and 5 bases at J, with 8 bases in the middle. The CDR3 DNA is TGCAGCGCCGCCGACGAGACCCAGTACTTC. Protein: CSAADETQYF.

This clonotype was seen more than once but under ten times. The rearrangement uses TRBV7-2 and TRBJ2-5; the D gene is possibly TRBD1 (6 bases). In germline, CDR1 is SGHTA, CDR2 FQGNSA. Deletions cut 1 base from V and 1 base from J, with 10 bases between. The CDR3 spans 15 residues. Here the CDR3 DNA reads TGTGCCAGCAGCTTAGTGGGGGCTATCCAAGAGACCCAGTACTTC. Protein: CASSLVGAIQETQYF.

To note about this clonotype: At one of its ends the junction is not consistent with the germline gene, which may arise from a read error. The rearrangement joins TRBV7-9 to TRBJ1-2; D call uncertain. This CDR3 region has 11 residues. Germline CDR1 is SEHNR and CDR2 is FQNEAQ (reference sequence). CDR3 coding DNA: TGTGCCAGCAGCGCAACGGGAGTTCCCAGCTTC. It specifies CASSATGVPSF.

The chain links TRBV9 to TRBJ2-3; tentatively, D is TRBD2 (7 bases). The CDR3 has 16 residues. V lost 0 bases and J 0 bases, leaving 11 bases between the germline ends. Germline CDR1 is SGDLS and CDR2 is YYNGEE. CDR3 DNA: TGTGCCAGCAGCGTAGTAGGGGGGGTTAGCACAGATACGCAGTATTTT. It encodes CASSVVGGVSTDTQYF. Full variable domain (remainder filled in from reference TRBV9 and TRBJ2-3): DSGVTQTPKHLITATGQRVTLRCSPRSGDLSVYWYQQSLDQGLQFLIQYYNGEERAKGNILERFSAQQFPDLHSELNLSSLELGDSALYFCASSVVGGVSTDTQYFGPGTRLTVL.

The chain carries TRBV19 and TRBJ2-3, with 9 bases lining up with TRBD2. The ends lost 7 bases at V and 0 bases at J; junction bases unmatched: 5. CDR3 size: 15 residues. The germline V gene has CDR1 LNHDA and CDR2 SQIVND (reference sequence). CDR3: CASTLSGGSTDTQYF. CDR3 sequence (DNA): TGTGCCAGTACCCTTAGCGGGGGAAGCACAGATACGCAGTATTTT.

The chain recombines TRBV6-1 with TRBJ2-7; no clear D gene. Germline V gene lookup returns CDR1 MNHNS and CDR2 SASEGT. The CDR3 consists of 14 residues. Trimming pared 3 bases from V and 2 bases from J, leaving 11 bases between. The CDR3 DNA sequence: TGTGCCAGCAGTGATAGTACCCAGCCCTACGAGCAGTACGTC. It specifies CASSDSTQPYEQYV.

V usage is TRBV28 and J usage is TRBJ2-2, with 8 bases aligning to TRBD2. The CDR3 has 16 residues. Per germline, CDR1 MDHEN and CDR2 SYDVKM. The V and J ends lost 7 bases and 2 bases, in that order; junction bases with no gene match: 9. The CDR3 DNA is TGTGCCAGCACCCCGGGAGGGACGGCCAACACCGGGGAGCTGTTTTTT. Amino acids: CASTPGGTANTGELFF.

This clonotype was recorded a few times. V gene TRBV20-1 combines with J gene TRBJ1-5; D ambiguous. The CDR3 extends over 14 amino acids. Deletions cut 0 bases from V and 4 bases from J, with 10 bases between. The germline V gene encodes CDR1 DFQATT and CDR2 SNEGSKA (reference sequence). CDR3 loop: CSARDMRENQPQHF. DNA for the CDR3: TGCAGTGCTAGAGACATGAGGGAAAATCAGCCCCAGCATTTT.

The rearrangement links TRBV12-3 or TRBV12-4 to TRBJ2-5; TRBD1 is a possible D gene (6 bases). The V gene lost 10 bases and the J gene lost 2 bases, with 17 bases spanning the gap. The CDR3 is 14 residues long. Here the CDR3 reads CATSSADRQETQYF. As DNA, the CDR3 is TGTGCCACGTCCTCCGCCGACAGGCAAGAGACCCAGTACTTC.

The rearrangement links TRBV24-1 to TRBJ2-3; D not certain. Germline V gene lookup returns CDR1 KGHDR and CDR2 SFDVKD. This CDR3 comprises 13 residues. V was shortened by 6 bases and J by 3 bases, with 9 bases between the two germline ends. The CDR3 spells CATSISRTDTQYF. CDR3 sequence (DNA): TGTGCCACCAGTATTTCAAGGACAGATACGCAGTATTTT.

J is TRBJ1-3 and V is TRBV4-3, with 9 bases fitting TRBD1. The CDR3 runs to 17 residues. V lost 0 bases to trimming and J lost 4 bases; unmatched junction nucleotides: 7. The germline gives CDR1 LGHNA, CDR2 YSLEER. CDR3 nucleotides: TGCGCCAGCAGCCAAGAAGGAGGGACAGGGTACGGAAACACCATATATTTT. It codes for CASSQEGGTGYGNTIYF.

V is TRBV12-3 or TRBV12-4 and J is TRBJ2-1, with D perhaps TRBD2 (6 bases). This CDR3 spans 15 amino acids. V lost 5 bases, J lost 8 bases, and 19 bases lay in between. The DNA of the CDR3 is TGTGCCAGCAGTCTAAACCCGGGACTGATGGATGAGCAGTTCTTC. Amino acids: CASSLNPGLMDEQFF.

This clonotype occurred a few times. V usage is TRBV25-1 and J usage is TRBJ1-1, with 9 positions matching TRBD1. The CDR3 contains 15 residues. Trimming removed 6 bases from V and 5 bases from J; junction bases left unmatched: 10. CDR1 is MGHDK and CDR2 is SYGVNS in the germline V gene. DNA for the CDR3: TGTGCCAGCAGCTCTACAGGGGGCAAGGCAACTGAAGCTTTCTTT. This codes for CASSSTGGKATEAFF.

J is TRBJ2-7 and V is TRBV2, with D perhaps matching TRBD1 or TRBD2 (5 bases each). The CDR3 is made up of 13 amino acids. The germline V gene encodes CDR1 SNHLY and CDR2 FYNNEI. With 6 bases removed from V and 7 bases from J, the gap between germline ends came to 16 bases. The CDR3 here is CASRVGDTGEQYV. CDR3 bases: TGTGCCAGCAGAGTGGGGGATACGGGTGAGCAGTACGTC.

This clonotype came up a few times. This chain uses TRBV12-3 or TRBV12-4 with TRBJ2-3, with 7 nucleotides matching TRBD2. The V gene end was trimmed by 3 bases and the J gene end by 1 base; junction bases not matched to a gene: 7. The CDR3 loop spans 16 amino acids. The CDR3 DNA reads TGTGCCAGCAGTTTCGGGCTAGCGGCACGCACAGATACGCAGTATTTT. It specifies CASSFGLAARTDTQYF.

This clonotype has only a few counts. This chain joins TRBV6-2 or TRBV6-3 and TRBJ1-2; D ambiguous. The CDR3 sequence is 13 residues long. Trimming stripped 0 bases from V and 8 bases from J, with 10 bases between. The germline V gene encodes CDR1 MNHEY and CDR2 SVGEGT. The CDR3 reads CASSYSPGFGYTF. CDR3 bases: TGTGCCAGCAGTTACTCGCCCGGGTTCGGCTACACCTTC.

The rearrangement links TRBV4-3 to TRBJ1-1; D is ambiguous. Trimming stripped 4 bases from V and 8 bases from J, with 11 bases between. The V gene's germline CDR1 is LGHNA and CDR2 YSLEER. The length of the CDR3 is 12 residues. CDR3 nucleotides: TGCGCCAGCAGCCGTTTAGGAAGGGAAGCTTTCTTT. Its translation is CASSRLGREAFF.

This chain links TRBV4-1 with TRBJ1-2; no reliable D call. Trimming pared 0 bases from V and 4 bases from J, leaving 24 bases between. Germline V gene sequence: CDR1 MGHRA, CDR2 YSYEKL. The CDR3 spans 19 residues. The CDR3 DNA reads TGCGCCAGCAGCCAAGAACGCGTGGGAGCCTTACGGGCTCTCTATGGCTACACCTTC. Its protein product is CASSQERVGALRALYGYTF.

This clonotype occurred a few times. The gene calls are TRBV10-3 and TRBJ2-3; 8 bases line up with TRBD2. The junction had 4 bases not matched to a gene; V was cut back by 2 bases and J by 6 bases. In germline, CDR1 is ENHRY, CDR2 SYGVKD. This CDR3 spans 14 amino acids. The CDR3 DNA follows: TGTGCCATCAGTGAGAGAGCGGGGGAGGATACGCAGTATTTT. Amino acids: CAISERAGEDTQYF.

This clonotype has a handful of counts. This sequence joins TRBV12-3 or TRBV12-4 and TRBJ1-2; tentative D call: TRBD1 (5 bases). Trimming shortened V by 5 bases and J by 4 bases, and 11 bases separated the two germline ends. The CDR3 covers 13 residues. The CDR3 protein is CASSVDSIYGYTF. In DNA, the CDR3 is TGTGCCAGCAGTGTCGACAGCATCTATGGCTACACCTTC.

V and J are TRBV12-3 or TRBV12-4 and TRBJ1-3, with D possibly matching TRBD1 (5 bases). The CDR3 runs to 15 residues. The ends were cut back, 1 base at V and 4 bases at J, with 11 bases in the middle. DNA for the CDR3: TGTGCCAGCAGTTTAGATCAGGGTCCGGGAAACACCATATATTTT. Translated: CASSLDQGPGNTIYF.

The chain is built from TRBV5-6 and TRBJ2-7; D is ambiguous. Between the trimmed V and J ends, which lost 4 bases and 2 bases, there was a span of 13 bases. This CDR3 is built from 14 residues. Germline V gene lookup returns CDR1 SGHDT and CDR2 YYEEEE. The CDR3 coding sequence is TGTGCCAGCAGCCCCCGGATTTGGGCCTACGAGCAGTACTTC. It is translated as CASSPRIWAYEQYF.

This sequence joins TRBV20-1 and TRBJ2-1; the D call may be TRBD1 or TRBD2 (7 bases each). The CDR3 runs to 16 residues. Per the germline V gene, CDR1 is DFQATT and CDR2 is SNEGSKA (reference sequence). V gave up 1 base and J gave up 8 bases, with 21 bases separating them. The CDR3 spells CSARALDREGLYEQFF. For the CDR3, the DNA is TGCAGTGCTAGAGCCCTCGACAGGGAGGGACTCTATGAGCAGTTCTTC.